The 26 T cell receptor beta chains below all came from one sample that was sequenced in a study of CXCR3-negative and CXCR3-positive naive CD8 T cells (dated by TCRdb to about 2019). The run used a NextSeq 550. The Human TCR Profiling Kit (MiLaboratory) was used to prepare UMI-labeled 5' RACE TRB cDNA libraries. Through TCRdb reprocessing, the reads give one entry per CDR3 protein sequence; DNA is omitted. The sample's table covers around 140,000 distinct CDR3 sequences. The ten biggest clones cover 0.25% to 0.35% of the sample. The sequencing sample was made of naive CXCR3- CD8+ T cells from blood. The cell subset or site label of this sample denotes: CD45RO-CCR7+CD27+CD95- naive CD8+ T cells lacking CXCR3 (TNR3-). All receptors come from a human donor in good health. Some clones in this sample may be carry-over from other donors' samples.

The chain recombines TRBV5-1 with TRBJ2-5; TCRdb's assignment of TRBD1 cannot be checked, as there is no DNA. Germline CDR1 reads SGHRS; CDR2 reads YFSETQ. The CDR3 spans 13 residues. This chain's CDR3 is CASSQDRGETQYF.

The V and J genes are TRBV7-3 and TRBJ2-7; checking the TCRdb D call of TRBD1 is not possible without DNA. The CDR3 spans 15 residues. The germline V gene has CDR1 SGHTA and CDR2 FQGTGA. CDR3 sequence reads: CASSLTRDRVYEQYF.

The chain recombines TRBV29-1 with TRBJ2-3; TCRdb designates TRBD2, a call that cannot be tested without DNA. Per the germline V gene, CDR1 is SQVTM and CDR2 is ANQGSEA. The CDR3 length is 18 residues. CDR3 loop: CSVEGLAGVTKKWDTQYF.

This sequence joins TRBV29-1 and TRBJ2-1; TCRdb outputs TRBD1, but without DNA this stays unchecked. CDR1 is SQVTM, CDR2 ANQGSEA, per germline. The CDR3 is 13 residues long. CDR3 in amino acids: CSVEPGSYNEQFF.

V gene TRBV29-1 combines with J gene TRBJ2-7; TCRdb reports TRBD2, a call that lacks DNA to check it against. The CDR3 covers 15 residues. CDR1 is SQVTM, CDR2 ANQGSEA, per germline. The CDR3 is CSVLDGTSILYEQYF.

This rearrangement joins TRBV6-6 to TRBJ1-1; the TRBD1 assignment by TCRdb is unverifiable without DNA. This CDR3 region has 15 residues. CDR1 and CDR2 (germline): MNHNY, SVGAGI (reference sequence). This CDR3 is CASSYGREMNTEAFF.

V is TRBV29-1 and J is TRBJ1-2; the D call of TRBD1 rests on TCRdb alone, since no DNA is present to check it. The CDR3 covers 14 residues. Germline assignment: CDR1 SQVTM and CDR2 ANQGSEA. CDR3 in amino acids: CSVEIPPGTNGYTF. Full variable domain (remainder filled in from reference TRBV29-1 and TRBJ1-2): SAVISQKPSRDICQRGTSLTIQCQVDSQVTMMFWYRQQPGQSLTLIATANQGSEATYESGFVIDKFPISRPNLTFSTLTVSNMSPEDSSIYLCSVEIPPGTNGYTFGSGTRLTVV.

The chain recombines TRBV6-5 with TRBJ1-1. Germline values: CDR1 MNHEY, CDR2 SVGAGI. The CDR3 consists of 14 residues. The CDR3 sequence: CASSYSWDWKGAFF.

V usage is TRBV7-3 and J usage is TRBJ2-2; no DNA is available, so the TRBD1 call from TCRdb remains unchecked. Germline V gene data show CDR1 as SGHTA and CDR2 as FQGTGA. The CDR3 sequence is 14 residues long. The CDR3 sequence: CASSLSPNTGELFF.

The V gene is TRBV29-1, the J gene TRBJ2-1; the TCRdb call, TRBD2, lacks DNA for checking. The CDR3 runs to 16 residues. Germline CDR1 and CDR2: SQVTM and ANQGSEA. The CDR3 reads CRGGGGADDLNNEQFF.

The chain combines TRBV5-1 with TRBJ2-1. Germline V CDR1 and CDR2: SGHRS, YFSETQ. The CDR3 is 13 amino acids. The CDR3 loop is CASSLAGINEQFF.

The chain uses TRBV5-6 and TRBJ1-1. Looked up from germline, CDR1 is SGHDT and CDR2 is YYEEEE. This CDR3 contains 15 residues. The CDR3 is CASSRMGGIETEAFF.

The rearrangement joins TRBV11-2 to TRBJ1-6; TCRdb's assignment of TRBD1 cannot be checked, as there is no DNA. This CDR3 comprises 14 residues. Per germline, CDR1 SGHAT and CDR2 FQNNGV. CDR3 region: CASSSGQGYSPLHF.

V gene TRBV20-1 combines with J gene TRBJ2-5; the TCRdb D gene call, TRBD2, has no DNA to confirm it. Per germline, CDR1 DFQATT and CDR2 SNEGSKA (reference sequence). The CDR3 extends over 16 amino acids. This chain's CDR3 is CSARDIVGQSQETRYF.

CDR3 amino acids: CASSVSSGGVTDTQYF. The V and J genes are TRBV9 and TRBJ2-3; TCRdb lists TRBD2, though no DNA is available to test this call. The CDR3 spans 16 residues. Germline V CDR1 and CDR2: SGDLS, YYNGEE.

The chain carries TRBV5-1 and TRBJ2-1; TCRdb selects TRBD1, and the lack of DNA leaves this call unchecked. This CDR3 has 18 amino acids. Germline V gene lookup returns CDR1 SGHRS and CDR2 YFSETQ. The CDR3 reads CASSSDRGQEYYYNEQFF.

The V gene is TRBV5-1, the J gene TRBJ2-5. There are 15 residues in the CDR3. CDR1 is SGHRS, CDR2 YFSETQ, per germline. The CDR3 protein is CASSLGLAGSETQYF.

The V and J genes are TRBV28 and TRBJ2-7; the D call from TCRdb, TRBD2, cannot be confirmed without DNA. The CDR3 covers 16 residues. Germline values: CDR1 MDHEN, CDR2 SYDVKM. CDR3 in amino acids: CASSPTGPGGYGEQYF.

The chain joins TRBV18 to TRBJ2-7; TCRdb selects TRBD2, and the lack of DNA leaves this call unchecked. The germline gives CDR1 KGHSH, CDR2 LQKENI. CDR3 size: 14 residues. CDR3 protein: CASSPPGQSRGQYF.

J is TRBJ2-7 and V is TRBV5-1. The CDR3 length is 12 residues. Germline CDR1 is SGHRS and CDR2 is YFSETQ. CDR3 sequence: CASSYGDYEQYF.

V usage is TRBV12-3 or TRBV12-4 and J usage is TRBJ2-5; absent DNA, TCRdb's TRBD1 call cannot be checked. This CDR3 comprises 16 residues. The CDR3 is CASSLASPRPGETQYF.

The chain recombines TRBV29-1 with TRBJ1-1. The length of the CDR3 is 12 residues. Germline V CDR1 and CDR2: SQVTM, ANQGSEA. CDR3 in amino acids: CSDTLTDTEAFF.

The rearrangement links TRBV5-1 to TRBJ1-1. In germline, CDR1 is SGHRS, CDR2 YFSETQ. The CDR3 sequence is 14 residues long. The CDR3 reads CASSLDAANTEAFF. The entire variable domain, with the rest obtained from reference TRBV5-1 and TRBJ1-1, is as follows: KAGVTQTPRYLIKTRGQQVTLSCSPISGHRSVSWYQQTPGQGLQFLFEYFSETQRNKGNFPGRFSGRQFSNSRSEMNVSTLELGDSALYLCASSLDAANTEAFFGQGTRLTVV.

The chain employs TRBV20-1 and TRBJ2-5; TCRdb proposes TRBD2, but this gene call is untestable without DNA. This CDR3 region has 14 residues. Germline V lookup: CDR1 DFQATT, CDR2 SNEGSKA (reference sequence). The chain's CDR3 is CSATSGEPGETQYF.

This chain joins TRBV5-5 and TRBJ2-3. CDR1 and CDR2 (germline): SGHKS, YYEKEE (reference sequence). There are 15 residues in the CDR3. CDR3 protein: CASSLGQTNTDTQYF.

CDR3 sequence reads: CASGTGGTYNEQFF. This chain joins TRBV13 and TRBJ2-1; TCRdb designates TRBD1, a call that cannot be tested without DNA. The CDR3 is 14 amino acids. The germline CDR1 and CDR2 sequences are PRHDT and FYEKMQ (reference sequence).